One T cell receptor beta chain is described in this entry. Its target is unknown. The data originate from a study of shared clonotypes between healthy human individuals. Broader study findings: Sampling involved blood alone; tissue repertoires likely differ.

The data were produced by immunoSEQ multiplex PCR, yet TCRdb's version contains in-frame clones alone and is incomplete. The sample contains around 1.5 million clones, around 98% of which appear only once. Germline V gene lookup returns CDR1 SNHLY and CDR2 FYNNEI. Trimming pared 5 bases from V and 8 bases from J, leaving 8 bases between. The CDR3 totals 11 residues. The sequencing sample was made of naive CD4+ T cells sorted from blood. The subset was: CD45RA+ positively selected. This sequence joins TRBV2 and TRBJ2-3; no firm D call. This TCR was sampled from a man younger than 45 in good health. In DNA, the CDR3 is TGTGCCAGCAGTATGCTAGGTACGCAGTATTTT. Translation gives CASSMLGTQYF. The whole variable domain, filled in from reference TRBV2 and TRBJ2-3, reads EPEVTQTPSHQVTQMGQEVILRCVPISNHLYFYWYRQILGQKVEFLVSFYNNEISEKSEIFDDQFSVERPDGSNFTLKIRSTKLEDSAMYFCASSMLGTQYFGPGTRLTVL.